A selection of T cell receptor beta chains follows, all from one sample in a study of OX40 agonist ivuxolimab in advanced cancers. The data were produced by immunoSEQ multiplex PCR, yet TCRdb's version contains in-frame clones alone and is incomplete. The profile covers about 64,000 clones, with more than 75% appearing a single time and roughly 2.3% taken by the ten largest. The source was CD4+ or CD8+ T cells sorted from blood, collected in a trial of the OX40 agonist ivuxolimab. These receptors came from an adult with an advanced solid tumor such as melanoma, head and neck, liver or kidney cancer. Both conserved end residues are part of each CDR3. A D gene is named only where the DNA matches it firmly. Expanded clones are given a class, and other clones once, few, many or no size at all.

j_call	v_call	clone_size	d_call	cdr3_aa	cdr3_nt
TRBJ2-5	TRBV7-6	NA	NA	CASSRSGTQETQYF	TGTGCCAGCAGCCGGAGTGGGACCCAAGAGACCCAGTACTTC
TRBJ2-7	TRBV27	NA	TRBD1	CASSSSPYRDRGYSSYEQYF	TGTGCCAGCAGTTCATCGCCTTACCGGGACAGGGGATATTCGTCCTACGAGCAGTACTTC
TRBJ2-2	TRBV5-1	NA	NA	CASSQGPPNTGELFF	TGCGCCAGCAGCCAGGGGCCCCCTAACACCGGGGAGCTGTTTTTT
TRBJ1-2	TRBV30	NA	TRBD1	CACSNLRDRLYGYTF	TGTGCCTGTTCCAACTTAAGGGACAGGTTATATGGCTACACCTTC
TRBJ2-3	TRBV6-1	NA	TRBD1	CASRLDRGTDTQYF	TGTGCCAGCCGACTGGACAGGGGCACAGATACGCAGTATTTT
TRBJ1-4	TRBV15	NA	NA	CATSRGGAVEKLFF	TGTGCCACCAGCAGAGGGGGCGCGGTAGAAAAACTGTTTTTT
TRBJ1-1	TRBV7-2	NA	NA	CASSLNSGEVEAFF	TGTGCCAGCAGCTTAAATTCAGGGGAGGTCGAAGCTTTCTTT
TRBJ2-3	TRBV19	NA	TRBD2	CASSTLAGITDTQYF	TGTGCCAGTAGTACCCTAGCGGGGATCACAGATACGCAGTATTTT
TRBJ2-3	TRBV11-2	NA	NA	CASSFTDTQYF	TGTGCCAGCAGCTTCACAGATACGCAGTATTTT
TRBJ2-7	TRBV6-5	NA	TRBD1	CASSYPGGQAYEQYF	TGTGCCAGCAGTTACCCCGGGGGACAGGCCTACGAGCAGTACTTC
TRBJ2-7	TRBV30	NA	TRBD1	CACRTGREQYF	TGTGCCTGTCGGACAGGGCGCGAGCAGTACTTC
TRBJ1-3	TRBV10-2	NA	TRBD1	CASSPRPGTAGNTIYF	TGCGCCAGCAGTCCTCGCCCCGGGACAGCTGGAAACACCATATATTTT
TRBJ2-7	TRBV5-1	NA	NA	CASNTGTSYEQYF	TGCGCCAGCAACACCGGGACCTCTTACGAGCAGTACTTC
TRBJ2-7	TRBV4-3	NA	NA	CASSQVQGGRGYEQYF	TGCGCCAGCAGCCAAGTTCAGGGAGGTCGGGGCTACGAGCAGTACTTC
TRBJ2-3	TRBV5-6	NA	NA	CASSLGRGIQDTQYF	TGTGCCAGCAGCTTGGGTCGTGGAATCCAGGATACGCAGTATTTT
TRBJ2-2	TRBV27	NA	TRBD1	CASRGRGQGGELFF	TGTGCCAGCAGAGGTAGGGGGCAAGGCGGGGAGCTGTTTTTT
TRBJ1-4	TRBV7-9	NA	NA	CASSSQGSVDEKLFF	TGTGCCAGCAGCTCCCAGGGTTCAGTGGATGAAAAACTGTTTTTT
TRBJ1-2	TRBV15	NA	NA	CATSRAVVRQVGYGYTF	TGTGCCACCAGCAGAGCGGTTGTCAGGCAAGTGGGCTATGGCTACACCTTC
TRBJ2-7	TRBV6-1	NA	NA	CASSEGGAYEQYF	TGTGCCAGCAGTGAAGGGGGGGCCTACGAGCAGTACTTC
TRBJ2-1	TRBV11-2	NA	TRBD2	CASSISSGNEQFF	TGTGCCAGCAGCATATCTAGCGGGAATGAGCAGTTCTTC
TRBJ2-7	TRBV12-1	NA	NA	CASSPGTGASSYEQYF	TGTGCCAGCAGTCCCGGGACAGGGGCGAGCTCCTACGAGCAGTACTTC
TRBJ2-4	TRBV2	NA	TRBD1	CATQRGQAGNIQYF	TGTGCCACCCAGAGGGGGCAGGCCGGGAACATTCAGTACTTC
TRBJ2-3	TRBV27	NA	NA	CASSRAHTDTQYF	TGTGCCAGCAGTAGGGCCCACACAGATACGCAGTATTTT
TRBJ2-7	TRBV11-2	NA	NA	CASSLEREGGGTSYEQYF	TGTGCCAGCAGCTTAGAGCGTGAGGGTGGGGGTACTTCCTACGAGCAGTACTTC
TRBJ2-1	TRBV4-2	NA	TRBD2	CASSPRGAGVYNEQFF	TGTGCCAGCAGCCCCAGGGGAGCGGGGGTATACAATGAGCAGTTCTTC
TRBJ1-5	TRBV5-1	once	TRBD1	CASRGTANSNQPQHF	TGCGCCAGCAGGGGGACAGCAAATAGCAATCAGCCCCAGCATTTT
TRBJ1-5	TRBV15	NA	NA	CATSRDLDQPQHF	TGTGCCACCAGCAGAGATTTGGATCAGCCCCAGCATTTT
TRBJ2-1	TRBV2	NA	TRBD2	CASRTSGFSYNEQFF	TGTGCCAGCAGGACTAGCGGCTTCTCCTACAATGAGCAGTTCTTC
TRBJ2-5	TRBV25-1	few	NA	CASTRGAETQYF	TGTGCCAGCACAAGGGGGGCAGAGACCCAGTACTTC
TRBJ1-4	TRBV7-2	NA	NA	CASSFRANEKLFF	TGTGCCAGCAGCTTTCGGGCTAATGAAAAACTGTTTTTT
TRBJ2-5	TRBV12-5	NA	NA	CASQKETQYF	TGTGCTAGCCAAAAAGAGACCCAGTACTTC
TRBJ2-1	TRBV7-3	few	NA	CASSFSGADSYNEQFF	TGTGCCAGCAGCTTCAGTGGTGCGGACTCCTACAATGAGCAGTTCTTC
TRBJ2-7	TRBV5-1	NA	NA	CASSLGGLNEQYF	TGCGCCAGCAGCTTGGGAGGACTGAACGAGCAGTACTTC
TRBJ1-3	TRBV6-1	NA	NA	CASSEALMWTGNTIYF	TGTGCCAGCAGTGAAGCGCTTATGTGGACTGGAAACACCATATATTTT